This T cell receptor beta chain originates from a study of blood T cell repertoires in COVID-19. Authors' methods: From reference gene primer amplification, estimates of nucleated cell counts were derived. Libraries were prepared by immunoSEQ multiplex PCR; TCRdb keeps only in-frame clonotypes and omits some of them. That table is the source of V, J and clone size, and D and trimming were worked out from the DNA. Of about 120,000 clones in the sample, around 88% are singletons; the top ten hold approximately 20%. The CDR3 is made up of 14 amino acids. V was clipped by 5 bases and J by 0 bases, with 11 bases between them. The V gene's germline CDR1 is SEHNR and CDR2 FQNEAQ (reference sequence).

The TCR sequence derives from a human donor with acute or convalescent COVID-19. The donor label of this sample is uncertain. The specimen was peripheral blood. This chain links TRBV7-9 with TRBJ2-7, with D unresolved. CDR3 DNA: TGTGCCAGCAGCCGACAACTGAGCTCCTACGAGCAGTACTTC. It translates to CASSRQLSSYEQYF.